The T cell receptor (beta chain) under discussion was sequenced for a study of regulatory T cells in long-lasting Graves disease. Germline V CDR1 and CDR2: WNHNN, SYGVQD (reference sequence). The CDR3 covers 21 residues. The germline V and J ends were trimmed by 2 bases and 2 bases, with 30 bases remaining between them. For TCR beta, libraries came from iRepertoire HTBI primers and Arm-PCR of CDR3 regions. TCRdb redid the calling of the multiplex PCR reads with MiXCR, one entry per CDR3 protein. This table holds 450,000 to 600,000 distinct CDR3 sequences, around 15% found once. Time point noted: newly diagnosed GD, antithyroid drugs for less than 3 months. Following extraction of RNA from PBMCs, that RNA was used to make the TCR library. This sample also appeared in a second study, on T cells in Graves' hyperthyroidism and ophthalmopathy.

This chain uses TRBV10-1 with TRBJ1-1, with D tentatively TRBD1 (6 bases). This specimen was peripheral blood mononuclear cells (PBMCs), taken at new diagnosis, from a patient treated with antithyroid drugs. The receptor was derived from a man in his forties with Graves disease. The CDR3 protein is CASSEGLDEGELPLLNTEAFF. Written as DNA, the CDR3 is TGCGCCAGCAGTGAGGGATTGGACGAGGGGGAGCTCCCTCTTTTAAACACTGAAGCTTTCTTT.